This entry is about one TCR beta chain. This CDR3 spans 16 amino acids. With 3 bases removed from V and 0 bases from J, the gap between germline ends came to 12 bases. Germline CDR1 reads MGHRA; CDR2 reads YSYEKL. Per the original data handling: Nucleated cell counts were estimated from reference gene primer amplification. Using immunoSEQ multiplex PCR, the repertoire was profiled, and TCRdb retains in-frame clones only, with some absent. That table furnishes V, J and clone size, whereas the DNA furnished D and trimming. The sample records approximately 220,000 clones, roughly nine tenths being singletons. This entry belongs to a study of blood T cell repertoires in COVID-19. Overall study: Whether acute or convalescent, the COVID-19 samples came from the United States, Italy and Spain.

This receptor was identified in a man between 40 and 49 years old with acute or convalescent COVID-19. Sequenced material: peripheral blood. V and J are TRBV4-1 and TRBJ2-1; no firm D call. Written as DNA, the CDR3 is TGCGCCAGCAGCCAGGTCCTTACGAGCTCCTACAATGAGCAGTTCTTC. This translates into CASSQVLTSSYNEQFF.